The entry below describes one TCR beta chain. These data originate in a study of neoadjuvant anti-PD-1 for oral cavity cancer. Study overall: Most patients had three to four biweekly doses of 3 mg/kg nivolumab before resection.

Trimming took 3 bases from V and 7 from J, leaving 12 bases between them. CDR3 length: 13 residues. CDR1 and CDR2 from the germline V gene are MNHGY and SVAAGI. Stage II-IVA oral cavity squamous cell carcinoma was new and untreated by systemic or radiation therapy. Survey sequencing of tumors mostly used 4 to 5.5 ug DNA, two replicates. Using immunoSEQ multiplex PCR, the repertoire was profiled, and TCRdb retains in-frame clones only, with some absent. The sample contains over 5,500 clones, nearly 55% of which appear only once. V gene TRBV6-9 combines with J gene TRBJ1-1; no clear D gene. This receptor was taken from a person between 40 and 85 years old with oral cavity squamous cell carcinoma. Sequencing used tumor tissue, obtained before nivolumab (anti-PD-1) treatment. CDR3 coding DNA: TGTGCCAGCAGTTACGGGGAAGAAGATGAAGCTTTCTTT. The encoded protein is CASSYGEEDEAFF.